This TCR beta chain is drawn from a study of blood T cell repertoires in COVID-19. The wider study: The United States, Italy and Spain supplied acute and convalescent COVID-19 samples. T cells, B-cell-depleted T cells, or PBMCs provided the cDNA or gDNA that served as material.

The germline V gene encodes CDR1 MNHEY and CDR2 SVGEGT. The CDR3 extends over 14 amino acids. V lost 2 bases, J lost 4 bases, and 9 bases lay in between. Authors' data handling: Nucleated cell counts were estimated from reference gene primer amplification. The assay was immunoSEQ multiplex PCR, and TCRdb's table has in-frame clones only and misses some. V, J and clone size reflect that table, while D and trimming were determined from the DNA. The repertoire has 280,000 or so clones, 83% of them found once; the top ten carry roughly a tenth. Sequencing input: peripheral blood. The rearrangement links TRBV6-2 or TRBV6-3 to TRBJ1-5, with a possible D match to TRBD1 (5 bases). The receptor's source is a woman aged 45-65 years who had recovered from COVID-19. The CDR3 nucleotides are TGTGCCAGCAGTTACATGGGGCCTAATCAGCCCCAGCATTTT. Translating gives CASSYMGPNQPQHF.